Listed here is a single T cell receptor beta chain. In the original processing: From reference gene primer amplification, estimates of nucleated cell counts were derived. Some clones are missing from TCRdb's copy, which holds only in-frame ones; the method was immunoSEQ multiplex PCR. D and trimming were read from the DNA, whereas the V and J calls and clone size are those reported in that table. The sample lists about 26,000 clones, around 90% occurring once. This sample stems from a study of blood T cell repertoires in COVID-19. Germline-derived CDR1 and CDR2 are SGHTA and FQGNSA. Between the trimmed V and J ends, which lost 7 bases and 6 bases, there was a span of 16 bases. The CDR3 loop spans 13 amino acids.

The V gene is TRBV7-2, the J gene TRBJ2-7; TRBD2 is a possible D gene (5 bases). The receptor comes from a human donor in a cohort sampled during active COVID-19. Sequencing was done on a sample of peripheral blood. This chain's CDR3 is CASTLRAGSEQYF. CDR3 in DNA: TGTGCCAGCACCTTGCGGGCTGGTTCCGAGCAGTACTTC. The whole variable domain, remainder taken from reference TRBV7-2 and TRBJ2-7, is GAGVSQSPSNKVTEKGKDVELRCDPISGHTALYWYRQSLGQGLEFLIYFQGNSAPDKSGLPSDRFSAERTGGSVSTLTIQRTQQEDSAVYLCASTLRAGSEQYFGPGTRLTVT.